One sample yielded the 23 T cell receptor beta chains listed below, sequenced in a study of cytomegalovirus exposure and HLA in healthy donors. PCR primers comprised 60 Vbeta and 13 Jbeta primers. The table came from immunoSEQ multiplex PCR; TCRdb's copy has only in-frame clones and leaves some out. The sample lists around 110,000 clones, roughly 69% occurring once. Material: PBMCs. These TCRs come from a woman aged 40 to 50 in good health and CMV-seropositive.

This chain joins TRBV30 and TRBJ2-1; 8 bases are a match to TRBD1. The CDR3 sequence is 14 residues long. The V gene's germline CDR1 is GTSNPN and CDR2 SVGIG (reference sequence). V lost 0 bases, J lost 8 bases, and 6 bases stayed unmatched. The CDR3 reads CAWSVLAGGDEQFF. The CDR3 DNA sequence: TGTGCCTGGAGTGTACTGGCAGGGGGCGATGAGCAGTTCTTC.

This clone was detected a few times. This CDR3 is CSVDGQNLNYGYTF. The DNA of the CDR3 is TGCAGCGTAGACGGACAGAACCTAAACTATGGCTACACCTTC. The rearrangement links TRBV29-1 to TRBJ1-2, with a possible D match to TRBD1 (6 bases). There are 14 residues in the CDR3. CDR1 is SQVTM and CDR2 is ANQGSEA in the germline V gene. Trimming stripped 6 bases from V and 2 bases from J, with 16 bases between.

J is TRBJ1-2 and V is TRBV11-2; 7 nucleotides match TRBD1. The CDR3 is 14 residues long. With V trimmed by 6 bases and J by 3 bases, 7 bases remained unmatched. Germline V lookup: CDR1 SGHAT, CDR2 FQNNGV. The CDR3 DNA reads TGTGCCAGCAGGCGGACAGGTCTGGACTATGGCTACACCTTC. As protein: CASRRTGLDYGYTF.

The chain joins TRBV4-2 to TRBJ1-3; TRBD1 might be the D (5 bases). Per the germline V gene, CDR1 is LGHNA and CDR2 is YNFKEQ. The CDR3 is made up of 12 amino acids. The V end was cut by 4 bases, the J end by 5 bases, with 6 bases between. CDR3 loop: CASSPDRNTIYF. The CDR3 nucleotides are TGTGCCAGCAGCCCGGACAGAAACACCATATATTTT.

The chain links TRBV29-1 to TRBJ2-7, with no clear D. This CDR3 region has 11 residues. Germline CDR1 and CDR2: SQVTM and ANQGSEA. The V gene lost 5 bases and the J gene lost 0 bases, with 5 bases spanning the gap. CDR3 bases: TGCAGCGTTCGCGGCTCCTACGAGCAGTACTTC. This sequence encodes CSVRGSYEQYF.

The rearrangement joins TRBV5-4 to TRBJ1-1; 7 bases line up with TRBD1. Germline V gene sequence: CDR1 SGHNT, CDR2 YYREEE (reference sequence). The CDR3 has 13 amino acids. Trimming removed 4 bases from V and 4 bases from J; junction bases left unmatched: 4. The CDR3 sequence: CASSPTGTTEAFF. The CDR3 nucleotides read TGTGCCAGCAGCCCGACAGGGACCACTGAAGCTTTCTTT. The entire variable domain, with the rest obtained from reference TRBV5-4 and TRBJ1-1, is as follows: ETGVTQSPTHLIKTRGQQVTLRCSSQSGHNTVSWYQQALGQGPQFIFQYYREEENGRGNFPPRFSGLQFPNYSSELNVNALELDDSALYLCASSPTGTTEAFFGQGTRLTVV.

This sequence joins TRBV9 and TRBJ2-3; 8 bases match TRBD2. Per the germline V gene, CDR1 is SGDLS and CDR2 is YYNGEE. The CDR3 covers 16 residues. V trimming: 3 bases; J trimming: 4 bases; junction bases outside the gene matches: 10. Written as DNA, the CDR3 is TGTGCCAGCAGCGCTAATCCGGGACTAGTGGCAGATACGCAGTATTTT. Amino acid sequence: CASSANPGLVADTQYF.

This rearrangement joins TRBV4-1 to TRBJ2-1, with D perhaps TRBD2 (5 bases). V was clipped by 1 base and J by 3 bases, with 13 bases between them. Germline loops: CDR1 MGHRA, CDR2 YSYEKL. This CDR3 spans 16 amino acids. CDR3 bases: TGCGCCAGCAGCCAAGTGGCGAGGGCCGGCTACAATGAGCAGTTCTTC. Amino acids: CASSQVARAGYNEQFF.

The rearrangement links TRBV29-1 to TRBJ2-7, with D uncertain. The CDR3 sequence is 11 residues long. The germline V gene encodes CDR1 SQVTM and CDR2 ANQGSEA. V shed 7 bases and J shed 1 base, with 8 bases lying between them. The CDR3, as DNA: TGCAGCGCCCTAAGTTCCTACGAGCAGTACTTC. Translated, it gives CSALSSYEQYF.

This clone has a handful of counts. This chain joins TRBV5-4 and TRBJ2-3; a possible D gene is TRBD1 (6 bases). Germline-derived CDR1 and CDR2 are SGHNT and YYREEE (reference sequence). The V end was cut by 2 bases, the J end by 0 bases, with 13 bases between. CDR3 length: 16 residues. The CDR3 bases are TGTGCCAGCAGCTTAGGGGGAGCGTCTAGCACAGATACGCAGTATTTT. This encodes CASSLGGASSTDTQYF.

A single count supports this clone. The chain couples TRBV9 to TRBJ2-2, with D unclear. The CDR3 loop spans 13 amino acids. Trimming left V 3 bases short and J 4 bases short, with 7 bases between. Germline V CDR1 and CDR2: SGDLS, YYNGEE. As DNA, the CDR3 is TGTGCCAGCAGCGCCCCCCTCACCGGGGAGCTGTTTTTT. It is translated as CASSAPLTGELFF. Drawing the rest from reference TRBV9 and TRBJ2-2, the complete variable domain is DSGVTQTPKHLITATGQRVTLRCSPRSGDLSVYWYQQSLDQGLQFLIQYYNGEERAKGNILERFSAQQFPDLHSELNLSSLELGDSALYFCASSAPLTGELFFGEGSRLTVL.

The CDR3 nucleotides are TGTGCCTGGAGTCCAGGACTAGCGGGAATCGGTGAGCAGTTCTTC. This translates into CAWSPGLAGIGEQFF. V usage is TRBV30 and J usage is TRBJ2-1; 12 positions agree with TRBD2. The germline CDR1 and CDR2 sequences are GTSNPN and SVGIG (reference sequence). Trimming took 2 bases from V and 9 from J; bases not matched to a gene: 8. The CDR3 loop spans 15 amino acids. Complete variable domain (other parts from reference TRBV30 and TRBJ2-1): SQTIHQWPATLVQPVGSPLSLECTVEGTSNPNLYWYRQAAGRGLQLLFYSVGIGQISSEVPQNLSASRPQDRQFILSSKKLLLSDSGFYLCAWSPGLAGIGEQFFGPGTRLTVL.

This clone was seen a single time. The chain employs TRBV5-6 and TRBJ1-4; 7 nucleotides match TRBD1. The CDR3 runs to 14 residues. Unmatched junction bases numbered 8, after V lost 5 bases and J lost 7 bases. Germline V gene lookup returns CDR1 SGHDT and CDR2 YYEEEE. For the CDR3, the DNA is TGTGCCAGCAGGCCAGGGGGTAGTGGTGAAAAACTGTTTTTT. As protein: CASRPGGSGEKLFF.

A single count supports this clone. The same CDR3 arises from other DNA sequences in this sample as well. The CDR3 DNA is TGTGCCAGCAGTTGGACTAGCGAGAACACCGGGGAGCTGTTTTTT. It encodes CASSWTSENTGELFF. V usage is TRBV6-5 and J usage is TRBJ2-2; TRBD2 matches at 9 bases. The V segment lost 4 bases and the J segment 1 base; nucleotides outside the gene matches: 1. The CDR3 extends over 15 amino acids. Germline CDR1 reads MNHEY; CDR2 reads SVGAGI.

This clone is a singleton in its sample. The chain joins TRBV5-1 to TRBJ2-3, with TRBD1 matching over 8 bases. V lost 0 bases and J lost 0; bases outside the gene matches: 3. The CDR3 has 16 residues. The germline V gene encodes CDR1 SGHRS and CDR2 YFSETQ. The CDR3, as DNA: TGCGCCAGCAGCTTGGCCCGGGACAGGAGCACAGATACGCAGTATTTT. This sequence encodes CASSLARDRSTDTQYF.

The chain links TRBV15 to TRBJ1-4; a possible D gene is TRBD1 (6 bases). The germline V and J ends were trimmed by 4 bases and 5 bases, with 8 bases remaining between them. CDR1 LNHNV and CDR2 YYDKDF come from the germline V gene (reference sequence). The CDR3 contains 13 residues. This CDR3 is CATSTGANEKLFF. The DNA of the CDR3 is TGTGCCACCAGCACAGGGGCAAATGAAAAACTGTTTTTT.

The count of this clone is one. V usage is TRBV19 and J usage is TRBJ1-2; D perhaps matches TRBD1 (6 bases). V lost 1 base to trimming and J lost 3 bases, with 12 bases between them. The germline V gene has CDR1 LNHDA and CDR2 SQIVND (reference sequence). The CDR3 extends over 15 amino acids. As DNA, the CDR3 is TGTGCCAGTAGTATAGTAACGGCAGGGGACTATGGCTACACCTTC. Protein product: CASSIVTAGDYGYTF.

V gene TRBV27 combines with J gene TRBJ2-1; 11 bases agree with TRBD2. Trimming at V came to 6 bases and at J to 4 bases, leaving 8 bases not matched to a gene. Germline V gene lookup returns CDR1 MNHEY and CDR2 SMNVEV (reference sequence). The CDR3 sequence is 16 residues long. The DNA of the CDR3 is TGTGCCAGCAGCCCCAACGTAGCGGGAGGGTACAATGAGCAGTTCTTC. Translation: CASSPNVAGGYNEQFF.

V gene TRBV2 combines with J gene TRBJ2-7; D ambiguous. The CDR3 is 12 residues long. The germline V gene encodes CDR1 SNHLY and CDR2 FYNNEI. The germline V and J ends were trimmed by 4 bases and 3 bases, with 7 bases remaining between them. This CDR3 is CASSGNGYEQYF. DNA of the CDR3: TGTGCCAGCAGTGGTAACGGCTACGAGCAGTACTTC.

This clone was recorded a few times. The chain recombines TRBV19 with TRBJ2-5; 8 bases are a match to TRBD2. This CDR3 spans 13 amino acids. Germline CDR1 and CDR2: LNHDA and SQIVND (reference sequence). J lost 4 bases, V lost 6 bases, and 4 bases had no gene match. CDR3 in DNA: TGTGCCAGTAGGGCGGGAGGCGGAGAGACCCAGTACTTC. It specifies CASRAGGGETQYF.

V gene TRBV4-3 combines with J gene TRBJ1-2; 9 positions match TRBD1. This CDR3 region has 15 residues. CDR1 and CDR2 from the germline V gene are LGHNA and YSLEER. The trim removed 0 bases at V and 4 bases at J, leaving 3 bases unmatched. Here the CDR3 reads CASSQEIQGAYGYTF. CDR3 DNA: TGCGCCAGCAGCCAAGAGATACAGGGGGCCTATGGCTACACCTTC.

The chain joins TRBV5-6 to TRBJ2-7; TRBD2 matches 7 bases. Per the germline V gene, CDR1 is SGHDT and CDR2 is YYEEEE. V lost 1 base to trimming and J lost 0 bases; unmatched junction nucleotides: 10. The CDR3 loop spans 17 amino acids. CDR3 region: CASSLRASGVLSYEQYF. The CDR3 coding sequence is TGTGCCAGCAGCTTGCGTGCTAGCGGAGTTCTCTCCTACGAGCAGTACTTC.

This rearrangement joins TRBV27 to TRBJ2-1, with 10 positions matching TRBD2. Germline CDR1 reads MNHEY; CDR2 reads SMNVEV (reference sequence). J gave up 7 bases and V 5 bases, and 17 bases lay outside the gene matches. CDR3 length: 18 amino acids. The CDR3 loop reads CASSQFETSGSEGNEQFF. The CDR3 DNA follows: TGTGCCAGCAGTCAGTTCGAGACTAGCGGGTCGGAGGGTAATGAGCAGTTCTTC.